This TCR beta chain was identified during a study of cytomegalovirus exposure and HLA in healthy donors. V lost 7 bases and J 6 bases, leaving 13 bases between the germline ends. CDR1 and CDR2 (germline): PRHDT, FYEKMQ (reference sequence). There are 13 residues in the CDR3. General study points: It was likely that a cluster of highly shared sequence variants was a sequencing artifact. The study recorded about 150 TCR beta chains that were cytomegalovirus-associated. Per a prior analysis, the majority of TCR beta V segments were productive roughly 87% or roughly 30% of the time.

The PCR employed 60 Vbeta primers together with 13 Jbeta primers. The data were produced by immunoSEQ multiplex PCR, yet TCRdb's version contains in-frame clones alone and is incomplete. This table has around 180,000 clones, roughly four fifths appearing once. This clone appeared a few times. The target antigen is unknown. The rearrangement joins TRBV13 to TRBJ2-1, with D tentatively TRBD2 (6 bases). The sample comprised PBMCs. This clonotype was obtained from a young woman in good health and CMV-seropositive. CDR3 coding DNA: TGTGCCAGCACCCCCCTGGGGGGCAATGAGCAGTTCTTC. This translates into CASTPLGGNEQFF. Variable domain in full (rest from reference TRBV13 and TRBJ2-1): AAGVIQSPRHLIKEKRETATLKCYPIPRHDTVYWYQQGPGQDPQFLISFYEKMQSDKGSIPDRFSAQQFSDYHSELNMSSLELGDSALYFCASTPLGGNEQFFGPGTRLTVL.